Listed below are T cell receptor beta chains from one sample, sequenced in a study of T cell responses to AZD1222 COVID-19 vaccine. This table comes from immunoSEQ multiplex PCR, and its TCRdb copy is limited to in-frame clones, with some not included. The sample lists 64,000 or so clones; 65% to 85% were seen once. Sequencing used peripheral blood, obtained on day 0 of AZD1222 vaccination. The receptors come from an adult in good health. Each CDR3 is given with its conserved first and last residue. Fields, in order: D gene, CDR3 length, clone size, V gene, J gene, CDR3 protein, CDR3 DNA. The D gene is left open where the match is weak. Not all rows give a size; the values are once, few, many and, for expanded clones, a class.

D gene: .
CDR3 length: 13
clone size: .
V gene: TRBV5-6
J gene: TRBJ1-2
CDR3 protein: CASSLSGESGYTF
CDR3 DNA: TGTGCCAGCAGCTTGTCAGGGGAATCTGGCTACACCTTC

D gene: TRBD1
CDR3 length: 14
clone size: few
V gene: TRBV29-1
J gene: TRBJ1-5
CDR3 protein: CSVSQGAVNQPQHF
CDR3 DNA: TGCAGCGTTTCGCAGGGGGCCGTCAATCAGCCCCAGCATTTT

D gene: TRBD2
CDR3 length: 14
clone size: .
V gene: TRBV27
J gene: TRBJ2-7
CDR3 protein: CASRTSGGSYEQYF
CDR3 DNA: TGTGCCAGCAGGACTAGCGGGGGGAGCTACGAGCAGTACTTC

D gene: .
CDR3 length: 11
clone size: .
V gene: TRBV6-4
J gene: TRBJ2-7
CDR3 protein: CASRPGSEQYF
CDR3 DNA: TGTGCCAGCAGGCCTGGGAGCGAGCAGTACTTC

D gene: TRBD1
CDR3 length: 17
clone size: .
V gene: TRBV6-6
J gene: TRBJ1-5
CDR3 protein: CASSQGERSRGEQPQHF
CDR3 DNA: TGTGCCAGCAGTCAGGGGGAGCGGTCCCGGGGGGAACAGCCCCAGCATTTT

D gene: .
CDR3 length: 15
clone size: .
V gene: TRBV7-9
J gene: TRBJ2-1
CDR3 protein: CASSLRVARDNEQFF
CDR3 DNA: TGTGCCAGCAGCTTACGGGTAGCCCGCGACAATGAGCAGTTCTTC

D gene: TRBD1
CDR3 length: 15
clone size: .
V gene: TRBV5-1
J gene: TRBJ1-1
CDR3 protein: CASSSQTGGNTEAFF
CDR3 DNA: TGCGCCAGCAGCTCCCAGACAGGGGGTAACACTGAAGCTTTCTTT

D gene: .
CDR3 length: 14
clone size: .
V gene: TRBV30
J gene: TRBJ2-7
CDR3 protein: CAWRGYGAAYEQYF
CDR3 DNA: TGTGCCTGGAGGGGGTACGGGGCAGCGTACGAGCAGTACTTC

D gene: .
CDR3 length: 15
clone size: .
V gene: TRBV29-1
J gene: TRBJ2-6
CDR3 protein: CSVSGGAKGANVLTF
CDR3 DNA: TGCAGCGTTTCTGGGGGGGCTAAAGGGGCCAACGTCCTGACTTTC

D gene: .
CDR3 length: 13
clone size: .
V gene: TRBV5-5
J gene: TRBJ2-5
CDR3 protein: CASSLPYQETQYF
CDR3 DNA: TGTGCCAGCAGCTTACCGTACCAAGAGACCCAGTACTTC

D gene: .
CDR3 length: 13
clone size: .
V gene: TRBV2
J gene: TRBJ1-1
CDR3 protein: CASRESKNTEAFF
CDR3 DNA: TGTGCCAGCAGGGAGAGCAAGAACACTGAAGCTTTCTTT

D gene: .
CDR3 length: 13
clone size: .
V gene: TRBV11-2
J gene: TRBJ2-3
CDR3 protein: CASSPTRTDTQYF
CDR3 DNA: TGTGCCAGCAGCCCGACCCGCACAGATACGCAGTATTTT

D gene: .
CDR3 length: 14
clone size: .
V gene: TRBV7-2
J gene: TRBJ2-7
CDR3 protein: CASSPRTGSYEQYF
CDR3 DNA: TGTGCCAGCAGCCCCAGGACCGGCTCCTACGAGCAGTACTTC

D gene: .
CDR3 length: 14
clone size: few
V gene: TRBV27
J gene: TRBJ1-1
CDR3 protein: CASSFNAVITEAFF
CDR3 DNA: TGTGCCAGCAGTTTTAATGCGGTTATCACTGAAGCTTTCTTT

D gene: .
CDR3 length: 15
clone size: once
V gene: TRBV11-2
J gene: TRBJ2-2
CDR3 protein: CASSFRGAEGGELFF
CDR3 DNA: TGTGCCAGCAGCTTTAGGGGGGCGGAGGGCGGGGAGCTGTTTTTT

D gene: TRBD1
CDR3 length: 14
clone size: .
V gene: TRBV5-6
J gene: TRBJ2-7
CDR3 protein: CASSPGTGSYEQYF
CDR3 DNA: TGTGCCAGCAGCCCCGGGACAGGGTCCTACGAGCAGTACTTC

D gene: .
CDR3 length: 13
clone size: .
V gene: TRBV12-3/TRBV12-4
J gene: TRBJ2-7
CDR3 protein: CASSRTSGDEQYF
CDR3 DNA: TGTGCCAGCAGCCGGACAAGTGGGGACGAGCAGTACTTC

D gene: .
CDR3 length: 12
clone size: few
V gene: TRBV7-2
J gene: TRBJ2-2
CDR3 protein: CASSFNFGELFF
CDR3 DNA: TGTGCCAGCAGCTTCAATTTCGGGGAGCTGTTTTTT

D gene: TRBD1
CDR3 length: 14
clone size: once
V gene: TRBV9
J gene: TRBJ1-5
CDR3 protein: CASSATGGFQPQHF
CDR3 DNA: TGTGCCAGCAGCGCTACAGGGGGTTTTCAGCCCCAGCATTTT

D gene: .
CDR3 length: 13
clone size: .
V gene: TRBV2
J gene: TRBJ1-6
CDR3 protein: CASDSGGLSPLHF
CDR3 DNA: TGTGCCAGCGATTCTGGAGGGTTGTCACCCCTCCACTTT